The rows below give T cell receptor beta chains drawn from one sample of a study of identifying expanded T cells in peripheral blood. Only in-frame clones appear in the TCRdb table, and some are missing; sequencing was by immunoSEQ multiplex PCR. The sample includes some 75,000 clones, roughly 88% of them seen just once. Sequences were obtained from blood. The receptors originated from a person aged 18-70 years in good health. CDR3s include the opening cysteine and the closing phenylalanine or tryptophan. Each record gives: J gene, D gene, clone size, V gene, CDR3 protein, CDR3 DNA. A D gene is named only where the DNA matches it firmly. Size values are once, few and many counts, or a class for expanded clones, and some rows have none.

J gene: TRBJ2-1
D gene: -
clone size: -
V gene: TRBV21-1
CDR3 protein: CASDTGQGIGEQFF
CDR3 DNA: TGTGCCAGCGACACGGGACAGGGGATCGGTGAGCAGTTCTTC

J gene: TRBJ2-7
D gene: -
clone size: -
V gene: TRBV5-1
CDR3 protein: CASGPGHKLYEQYF
CDR3 DNA: TGCGCCAGCGGACCTGGACATAAACTCTACGAGCAGTACTTC

J gene: TRBJ1-1
D gene: -
clone size: -
V gene: TRBV28
CDR3 protein: CASSSIVAFF
CDR3 DNA: TGTGCCAGCAGCTCCATAGTAGCTTTCTTT

J gene: TRBJ2-7
D gene: -
clone size: once
V gene: TRBV25-1
CDR3 protein: CASSGLGFSYEQYF
CDR3 DNA: TGTGCCAGCAGCGGGCTGGGGTTTTCCTACGAGCAGTACTTC

J gene: TRBJ2-7
D gene: TRBD2
clone size: -
V gene: TRBV2
CDR3 protein: CASRAGTSGGQSTYEQYF
CDR3 DNA: TGTGCCAGCAGAGCCGGGACTAGCGGGGGCCAGAGTACCTACGAGCAGTACTTC

J gene: TRBJ2-5
D gene: -
clone size: -
V gene: TRBV7-2
CDR3 protein: CASSLKETQYF
CDR3 DNA: TGTGCCAGCAGCTTAAAGGAGACCCAGTACTTC

J gene: TRBJ2-7
D gene: -
clone size: -
V gene: TRBV4-1
CDR3 protein: CASSTLVGSYEQYF
CDR3 DNA: TGCGCCAGCAGCACGTTAGTGGGGAGCTACGAGCAGTACTTC

J gene: TRBJ2-7
D gene: -
clone size: -
V gene: TRBV4-1
CDR3 protein: CASSQPRGADEQYF
CDR3 DNA: TGCGCCAGCAGCCAGCCTAGGGGGGCCGACGAGCAGTACTTC

J gene: TRBJ1-5
D gene: TRBD1
clone size: -
V gene: TRBV10-2
CDR3 protein: CASGDRGRSNQPQHF
CDR3 DNA: TGCGCCAGCGGGGACAGGGGGCGAAGCAATCAGCCCCAGCATTTT

J gene: TRBJ2-2
D gene: TRBD1
clone size: -
V gene: TRBV15
CDR3 protein: CATSRRRQGAYTGELFF
CDR3 DNA: TGTGCCACCAGCAGACGGAGACAGGGGGCGTACACCGGGGAGCTGTTTTTT

J gene: TRBJ2-5
D gene: -
clone size: -
V gene: TRBV5-5
CDR3 protein: CASSQGRVKETQYF
CDR3 DNA: TGTGCCAGCAGCCAGGGCCGGGTTAAAGAGACCCAGTACTTC

J gene: TRBJ2-2
D gene: -
clone size: -
V gene: TRBV4-2
CDR3 protein: CASSQDLSYTGELFF
CDR3 DNA: TGTGCCAGCAGCCAAGATCTTTCGTACACCGGGGAGCTGTTTTTT

J gene: TRBJ1-1
D gene: -
clone size: -
V gene: TRBV19
CDR3 protein: CASSIDLQGEAFF
CDR3 DNA: TGTGCCAGTAGTATAGATCTACAGGGTGAAGCTTTCTTT

J gene: TRBJ1-2
D gene: -
clone size: -
V gene: TRBV30
CDR3 protein: CAWSDLRVNYGYTF
CDR3 DNA: TGTGCCTGGAGTGACCTTCGGGTGAACTATGGCTACACCTTC

J gene: TRBJ2-7
D gene: TRBD1
clone size: -
V gene: TRBV19
CDR3 protein: CASKGSGTGTHEQYF
CDR3 DNA: TGTGCCAGTAAAGGCTCCGGGACAGGGACCCACGAGCAGTACTTC

J gene: TRBJ2-2
D gene: -
clone size: -
V gene: TRBV7-2
CDR3 protein: CASSLSSNTGELFF
CDR3 DNA: TGTGCCAGCAGCTTATCTTCGAACACCGGGGAGCTGTTTTTT

J gene: TRBJ2-3
D gene: -
clone size: -
V gene: TRBV6-5
CDR3 protein: CASTGVDTQYF
CDR3 DNA: TGTGCCAGCACGGGGGTGGATACGCAGTATTTT

J gene: TRBJ2-5
D gene: -
clone size: -
V gene: TRBV28
CDR3 protein: CASHTSSHKETQYF
CDR3 DNA: TGTGCCAGCCACACGTCCAGCCACAAAGAGACCCAGTACTTC

J gene: TRBJ2-1
D gene: -
clone size: once
V gene: TRBV4-1
CDR3 protein: CASSQDLAIEQFF
CDR3 DNA: TGCGCCAGCAGCCAAGATCTTGCCATTGAGCAGTTCTTC

J gene: TRBJ2-5
D gene: -
clone size: -
V gene: TRBV7-2
CDR3 protein: CASRWLQETQYF
CDR3 DNA: TGTGCCAGCAGATGGCTCCAAGAGACCCAGTACTTC

J gene: TRBJ1-3
D gene: -
clone size: -
V gene: TRBV2
CDR3 protein: CASSPDSPALSGNTIYF
CDR3 DNA: TGTGCCAGCAGTCCGGACAGTCCCGCCCTCTCTGGAAACACCATATATTTT

J gene: TRBJ1-3
D gene: -
clone size: -
V gene: TRBV9
CDR3 protein: CASGGGTRSGNTIYF
CDR3 DNA: TGTGCCAGTGGAGGGGGGACACGTTCTGGAAACACCATATATTTT

J gene: TRBJ2-5
D gene: -
clone size: -
V gene: TRBV20-1
CDR3 protein: CSALTQETQYF
CDR3 DNA: TGCAGTGCTCTGACCCAAGAGACCCAGTACTTC

J gene: TRBJ2-5
D gene: TRBD1
clone size: -
V gene: TRBV11-2
CDR3 protein: CASSLRGTGGMETQYF
CDR3 DNA: TGTGCCAGCAGCTTGCGCGGGACAGGGGGCATGGAGACCCAGTACTTC

J gene: TRBJ2-1
D gene: TRBD2
clone size: few
V gene: TRBV29-1
CDR3 protein: CSVEGLAAYNEQFF
CDR3 DNA: TGCAGCGTTGAGGGACTAGCGGCCTACAATGAGCAGTTCTTC

J gene: TRBJ2-1
D gene: -
clone size: -
V gene: TRBV9
CDR3 protein: CASSGRGGSYNEQFF
CDR3 DNA: TGTGCCAGCAGCGGCAGGGGAGGATCCTACAATGAGCAGTTCTTC

J gene: TRBJ2-3
D gene: -
clone size: -
V gene: TRBV25-1
CDR3 protein: CASSSPSTTDTQYF
CDR3 DNA: TGTGCCAGCAGTTCACCCTCCACCACAGATACGCAGTATTTT

J gene: TRBJ2-7
D gene: -
clone size: -
V gene: TRBV19
CDR3 protein: CASSTKTTWGGYEQYF
CDR3 DNA: TGTGCCAGTAGTACAAAAACGACCTGGGGAGGATACGAGCAGTACTTC

J gene: TRBJ1-4
D gene: TRBD1
clone size: -
V gene: TRBV4-1
CDR3 protein: CASSQPGQVDEKLFF
CDR3 DNA: TGCGCCAGCAGCCAGCCGGGACAGGTTGACGAAAAACTGTTTTTT

J gene: TRBJ1-1
D gene: -
clone size: -
V gene: TRBV5-1
CDR3 protein: CASSTQPNTEAFF
CDR3 DNA: TGCGCCAGCAGCACCCAACCGAACACTGAAGCTTTCTTT

J gene: TRBJ1-6
D gene: -
clone size: -
V gene: TRBV4-1
CDR3 protein: CASSQGLGPGNSPLHF
CDR3 DNA: TGCGCCAGCAGCCAAGGGCTAGGGCCCGGGAATTCACCCCTCCACTTT

J gene: TRBJ2-2
D gene: TRBD1
clone size: once
V gene: TRBV29-1
CDR3 protein: CSVRQGDTGELFF
CDR3 DNA: TGCAGCGTTCGACAGGGGGACACCGGGGAGCTGTTTTTT

J gene: TRBJ2-7
D gene: TRBD1
clone size: -
V gene: TRBV2
CDR3 protein: CASSGNRGDGEQYF
CDR3 DNA: TGTGCCAGCAGTGGAAACAGGGGAGATGGCGAGCAGTACTTC

J gene: TRBJ2-7
D gene: TRBD1
clone size: -
V gene: TRBV7-8
CDR3 protein: CASSRDRGGEQYF
CDR3 DNA: TGTGCCAGCAGCCGGGACAGGGGCGGCGAGCAGTACTTC

J gene: TRBJ1-3
D gene: TRBD1
clone size: once
V gene: TRBV5-6
CDR3 protein: CASSHRGTGNTIYF
CDR3 DNA: TGTGCCAGCAGCCACAGGGGGACTGGAAACACCATATATTTT

J gene: TRBJ1-1
D gene: -
clone size: -
V gene: TRBV9
CDR3 protein: CASSVGRDTEAFF
CDR3 DNA: TGTGCCAGCAGCGTTGGTCGGGACACTGAAGCTTTCTTT

J gene: TRBJ2-7
D gene: -
clone size: -
V gene: TRBV27
CDR3 protein: CASSFRGFGYEQYF
CDR3 DNA: TGTGCCAGCAGTTTTCGCGGGTTTGGTTACGAGCAGTACTTC

J gene: TRBJ2-1
D gene: -
clone size: -
V gene: TRBV6-5
CDR3 protein: CASSYGYNNEQFF
CDR3 DNA: TGTGCCAGCAGTTACGGGTACAACAATGAGCAGTTCTTC

J gene: TRBJ2-5
D gene: TRBD1
clone size: -
V gene: TRBV27
CDR3 protein: CASSSPDRGQETQYF
CDR3 DNA: TGTGCCAGCAGTTCCCCGGACAGGGGCCAAGAGACCCAGTACTTC

J gene: TRBJ2-7
D gene: -
clone size: -
V gene: TRBV6-6
CDR3 protein: CASSYSIGSYEQYF
CDR3 DNA: TGTGCCAGCAGTTACTCGATTGGTTCCTACGAGCAGTACTTC

J gene: TRBJ2-7
D gene: TRBD2
clone size: once
V gene: TRBV4-2
CDR3 protein: CASSQEGLAGAYEQYF
CDR3 DNA: TGTGCCAGCAGCCAGGAGGGACTAGCGGGGGCCTACGAGCAGTACTTC

J gene: TRBJ1-1
D gene: TRBD1
clone size: once
V gene: TRBV4-1
CDR3 protein: CASSSPGGFGNTEAFF
CDR3 DNA: TGCGCCAGCAGCTCTCCAGGGGGATTTGGGAACACTGAAGCTTTCTTT